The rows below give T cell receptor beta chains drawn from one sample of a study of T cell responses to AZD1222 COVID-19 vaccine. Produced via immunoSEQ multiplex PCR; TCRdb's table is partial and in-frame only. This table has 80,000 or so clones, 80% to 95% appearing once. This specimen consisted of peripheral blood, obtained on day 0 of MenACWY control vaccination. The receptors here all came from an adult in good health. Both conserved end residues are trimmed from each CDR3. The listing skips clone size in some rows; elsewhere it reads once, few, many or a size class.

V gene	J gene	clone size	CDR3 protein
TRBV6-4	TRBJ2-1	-	ASSETTGTGTMSGQF
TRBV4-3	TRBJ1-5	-	ASSQEPVYSNSNQPQH
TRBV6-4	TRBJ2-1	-	ASSDTDSSYNEQF
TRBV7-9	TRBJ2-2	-	ASSPSGSLYTGELF
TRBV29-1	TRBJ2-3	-	SVESFGITDTQY
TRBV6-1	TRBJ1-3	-	ASSEAELFSGNTIY
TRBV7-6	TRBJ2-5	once	ASSTGTSQETQY
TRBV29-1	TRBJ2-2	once	SVEEGQLRLF
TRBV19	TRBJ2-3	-	ASSMGPSEGTDTQY
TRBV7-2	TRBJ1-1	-	ASSFRRGQSTEAF